Listed below are T cell receptor beta chains from one sample, sequenced in a study of early T cells in non-severe SARS-CoV-2 infection. Via MiXCR, TCRdb re-called the 5' RACE reads, giving one row per CDR3 protein. Of about 35,000 distinct CDR3 sequences in the sample, about 6.3% are singletons; the top ten hold 5% to 7%. The material sequenced was whole blood. All receptors come from an adult who was a healthcare worker with PCR-confirmed SARS-CoV-2 infection or an uninfected control (not recorded which). Both conserved end residues are part of each CDR3. A D gene is named only where the DNA matches it firmly. Clone size is not always given. Where it is, it says once, few, many or a class for expanded clones.

d_call: .; v_call: TRBV7-9; j_call: TRBJ2-3; clone_size: many; cdr3_nt: TGTGCCAGCAGCGCGATCAGGGGAGAAGTATCCGCAGATACGCAGTATTTT; cdr3_aa: CASSAIRGEVSADTQYF
d_call: .; v_call: TRBV4-1; j_call: TRBJ2-2; clone_size: many; cdr3_nt: TGCGCCAGCGAACCACAGGGTCTATTGAACACCGGGGAGCTGTTTTTT; cdr3_aa: CASEPQGLLNTGELFF
d_call: .; v_call: TRBV18; j_call: TRBJ1-5; clone_size: few; cdr3_nt: TGTGCCAGCTCACCGCAACCGGGACAAGGCAATCAGCCCCAGCATTTT; cdr3_aa: CASSPQPGQGNQPQHF
d_call: .; v_call: TRBV18; j_call: TRBJ1-2; clone_size: many; cdr3_nt: TGTGCCAGCTCACCTAACAGCCAACCCTATGGCTACACCTTC; cdr3_aa: CASSPNSQPYGYTF
d_call: .; v_call: TRBV4-1; j_call: TRBJ2-5; clone_size: many; cdr3_nt: TGCGCCAGCAGCCAAACAGGACGGGTGGAGACCCAGTACTTC; cdr3_aa: CASSQTGRVETQYF
d_call: TRBD1; v_call: TRBV28; j_call: TRBJ1-2; clone_size: many; cdr3_nt: TGTGCCATCCAGGGGGCTGACTATGGCTACACCTTC; cdr3_aa: CAIQGADYGYTF
d_call: TRBD2; v_call: TRBV5-1; j_call: TRBJ2-3; clone_size: few; cdr3_nt: TGCGCCAGCAGCGCCGGGACTAGCCGCTCAGATACGCAGTATTTT; cdr3_aa: CASSAGTSRSDTQYF
d_call: TRBD2; v_call: TRBV10-3; j_call: TRBJ2-1; clone_size: many; cdr3_nt: TGTGCCATCAGTGAGCCGGCGGGAGCCACCTACAATGAGCAGTTCTTC; cdr3_aa: CAISEPAGATYNEQFF
d_call: .; v_call: TRBV5-6; j_call: TRBJ2-3; clone_size: .; cdr3_nt: TGTGCCAGCAAACCGGGATGGGGCACAGATACGCAGTATTTT; cdr3_aa: CASKPGWGTDTQYF
d_call: TRBD2; v_call: TRBV7-9; j_call: TRBJ2-1; clone_size: few; cdr3_nt: TGTGCCAGCAGCTACCCTAGCGGGTTTAATAATGAGCAGTTCTTC; cdr3_aa: CASSYPSGFNNEQFF
d_call: TRBD1; v_call: TRBV7-6; j_call: TRBJ2-2; clone_size: many; cdr3_nt: TGTGCCAGCAGCTATTGGGGACAGGGCGTGCAAGGGGAGCTGTTTTTT; cdr3_aa: CASSYWGQGVQGELFF
d_call: .; v_call: TRBV5-5; j_call: TRBJ2-1; clone_size: many; cdr3_nt: TGTGCCAGCAGCTTGGCCACCCAGGTGTCCTACAATGAGCAGTTCTTC; cdr3_aa: CASSLATQVSYNEQFF
d_call: TRBD2; v_call: TRBV7-6; j_call: TRBJ2-1; clone_size: many; cdr3_nt: TGTGCCAGCAGTCTAATGGCGGGAGATAAAGATGAGCAGTTCTTC; cdr3_aa: CASSLMAGDKDEQFF
d_call: .; v_call: TRBV30; j_call: TRBJ2-1; clone_size: many; cdr3_nt: TGTGCCTGGTCACAGGACTACAATGAGCAGTTCTTC; cdr3_aa: CAWSQDYNEQFF
d_call: TRBD2; v_call: TRBV2; j_call: TRBJ2-7; clone_size: few; cdr3_nt: TGTGCCAGCAGTGATATCTCCTCCCTAGCGGGGAACTACGAGCAGTACTTC; cdr3_aa: CASSDISSLAGNYEQYF
d_call: .; v_call: TRBV24-1; j_call: TRBJ2-1; clone_size: few; cdr3_nt: TGTGCCACCAGTGATTTGGTCACAGGCTCCTACAATGAGCAGTTCTTC; cdr3_aa: CATSDLVTGSYNEQFF
d_call: .; v_call: TRBV10-2; j_call: TRBJ1-2; clone_size: .; cdr3_nt: TGCGCCAGCAGTGACGGGGGGTACCCTGGCTACACCTTC; cdr3_aa: CASSDGGYPGYTF
d_call: .; v_call: TRBV6-1; j_call: TRBJ2-5; clone_size: few; cdr3_nt: TGTGCCAGCAGTAGACAGGCGGAGACCCAGTACTTC; cdr3_aa: CASSRQAETQYF
d_call: TRBD2; v_call: TRBV6-2/TRBV6-3; j_call: TRBJ2-1; clone_size: .; cdr3_nt: TGTGCCAGCACTCCCAAGAGAGCGGGAGGCAAGCCCACCGAGCAGTTCTTC; cdr3_aa: CASTPKRAGGKPTEQFF
d_call: .; v_call: TRBV12-3/TRBV12-4; j_call: TRBJ1-1; clone_size: few; cdr3_nt: TGTGTCAGCAGTACAGGGCCGAACACTGAAGCTTTCTTT; cdr3_aa: CVSSTGPNTEAFF
d_call: .; v_call: TRBV7-7; j_call: TRBJ2-5; clone_size: .; cdr3_nt: TGTGCCAGCAGCTTAGGGCGCGGGGTTTCGCAAGAGACCCAGTACTTC; cdr3_aa: CASSLGRGVSQETQYF
d_call: TRBD1; v_call: TRBV20-1; j_call: TRBJ2-3; clone_size: many; cdr3_nt: TGCAGTGCTAAGGGACAGGGGGCTGAGACAGATACGCAGTATTTT; cdr3_aa: CSAKGQGAETDTQYF
d_call: .; v_call: TRBV7-9; j_call: TRBJ2-6; clone_size: many; cdr3_nt: TGTGCCAGCAGCCCGGGGGAATCTGGGGCCAACGTCCTGACTTTC; cdr3_aa: CASSPGESGANVLTF
d_call: .; v_call: TRBV21-1; j_call: TRBJ1-1; clone_size: .; cdr3_nt: TGTGCCAGCAGCCCCCACCCAGAAAACACTGAAGCTTTCTTT; cdr3_aa: CASSPHPENTEAFF
d_call: .; v_call: TRBV3-1; j_call: TRBJ1-4; clone_size: few; cdr3_nt: TGTGCCAGCAGCCAAGGTCACTCAAAACTGTTTTTT; cdr3_aa: CASSQGHSKLFF
d_call: .; v_call: TRBV18; j_call: TRBJ1-1; clone_size: many; cdr3_nt: TGTGCCAGCTCACCACCAGGTTCGCAGGCTTTCTTT; cdr3_aa: CASSPPGSQAFF
d_call: .; v_call: TRBV12-3/TRBV12-4; j_call: TRBJ1-6; clone_size: .; cdr3_nt: TGTGCCAGCAGTCCCCGGCGGGATTCACCCCTCCACTTT; cdr3_aa: CASSPRRDSPLHF
d_call: TRBD2; v_call: TRBV11-2; j_call: TRBJ2-2; clone_size: many; cdr3_nt: TGTGCCAGCAGCGTTCTAGCGGCCTCCACCACCGGGGAGCTGTTTTTT; cdr3_aa: CASSVLAASTTGELFF
d_call: TRBD1; v_call: TRBV20-1; j_call: TRBJ2-7; clone_size: few; cdr3_nt: TGCAAAGGACAGGGAACGTACGAGCAGTACTTC; cdr3_aa: CKGQGTYEQYF
d_call: TRBD2; v_call: TRBV7-2; j_call: TRBJ2-3; clone_size: .; cdr3_nt: TGTGCCAGCAGCCAGGGACTAGCCCACACAGATACGCAGTATTTT; cdr3_aa: CASSQGLAHTDTQYF
d_call: TRBD2; v_call: TRBV20-1; j_call: TRBJ2-7; clone_size: many; cdr3_nt: TGCAGTGCTAGTAGCGGGACCCCCTACGAGCAGTACTTC; cdr3_aa: CSASSGTPYEQYF
d_call: .; v_call: TRBV3-1; j_call: TRBJ2-7; clone_size: .; cdr3_nt: TGTGCCAGCAGCCACGGTCCCTACGAGCAGTACTTC; cdr3_aa: CASSHGPYEQYF
d_call: TRBD2; v_call: TRBV6-5; j_call: TRBJ2-7; clone_size: few; cdr3_nt: TGTGCCAGCAGAAAAGCGGGGGATAGCTCCTACGAGCAGTACTTC; cdr3_aa: CASRKAGDSSYEQYF
d_call: .; v_call: TRBV9; j_call: TRBJ2-1; clone_size: many; cdr3_nt: TGTGCCAGCAGCGGTAGCGGACCCTCCTACAATGAGCAGTTCTTC; cdr3_aa: CASSGSGPSYNEQFF
d_call: TRBD1; v_call: TRBV12-3/TRBV12-4; j_call: TRBJ2-1; clone_size: .; cdr3_nt: TGTGCCAGCAGCCGGGACAGGGGCCACTACAATGAGCAGTTCTTC; cdr3_aa: CASSRDRGHYNEQFF
d_call: TRBD1; v_call: TRBV18; j_call: TRBJ2-5; clone_size: .; cdr3_nt: TGTGCCAGCTCACCGCCGACAGGGGTAGAGACCCAGTACTTC; cdr3_aa: CASSPPTGVETQYF
d_call: .; v_call: TRBV6-6; j_call: TRBJ2-2; clone_size: .; cdr3_nt: TGTGCCAGCAGTTATCTTAGAGAAACCGGGGAGCTGTTTTTT; cdr3_aa: CASSYLRETGELFF
d_call: TRBD2; v_call: TRBV9; j_call: TRBJ2-1; clone_size: many; cdr3_nt: TGTGCCAGCAGCCCATGGACTAGTATCAATGAGCAGTTCTTC; cdr3_aa: CASSPWTSINEQFF
d_call: .; v_call: TRBV28; j_call: TRBJ1-4; clone_size: many; cdr3_nt: TGTGCCAGCAGCAAACATGGGGCAACTAATGAAAAACTGTTTTTT; cdr3_aa: CASSKHGATNEKLFF
d_call: TRBD1; v_call: TRBV9; j_call: TRBJ2-7; clone_size: medium-sized; cdr3_nt: TGTGCCAGCAGCCCTGGACAGGGAAGAGGGTACGAGCAGTACTTC; cdr3_aa: CASSPGQGRGYEQYF
d_call: .; v_call: TRBV7-6; j_call: TRBJ2-7; clone_size: .; cdr3_nt: TGTGCCAGCAGCCCCCTGTTGGGGGGCTCCTACGAGCAGTACTTC; cdr3_aa: CASSPLLGGSYEQYF
d_call: .; v_call: TRBV12-3/TRBV12-4; j_call: TRBJ2-6; clone_size: many; cdr3_nt: TGTGCCAGCGCACAGTCCTCGGGGGCCAACGTCCTGACTTTC; cdr3_aa: CASAQSSGANVLTF
d_call: .; v_call: TRBV20-1; j_call: TRBJ2-3; clone_size: many; cdr3_nt: TGCAGTGCCTTTCGGGACTCCCACACAGATACGCAGTATTTT; cdr3_aa: CSAFRDSHTDTQYF
d_call: .; v_call: TRBV7-9; j_call: TRBJ2-1; clone_size: few; cdr3_nt: TGTGCCAGCAGCCCCGGGGGCCAGGCCTACAATGAGCAGTTCTTC; cdr3_aa: CASSPGGQAYNEQFF
d_call: .; v_call: TRBV12-3/TRBV12-4; j_call: TRBJ2-3; clone_size: few; cdr3_nt: TGTGCCAGCACCCCGAGTGGCACAGATACGCAGTATTTT; cdr3_aa: CASTPSGTDTQYF
d_call: .; v_call: TRBV7-9; j_call: TRBJ2-3; clone_size: many; cdr3_nt: TGTGCCAGCAGCTTAGTGGCTAGCACAGATACGCAGTATTTT; cdr3_aa: CASSLVASTDTQYF
d_call: TRBD1; v_call: TRBV19; j_call: TRBJ2-3; clone_size: few; cdr3_nt: TGTGCCAGTAGTACGTCCTACGGGACAGGGCATACAGATACGCAGTATTTT; cdr3_aa: CASSTSYGTGHTDTQYF
d_call: .; v_call: TRBV6-5; j_call: TRBJ2-1; clone_size: many; cdr3_nt: TGTGCCAGCAGTGGAGGGGGCATTGGAAACAATGAGCAGTTCTTC; cdr3_aa: CASSGGGIGNNEQFF
d_call: .; v_call: TRBV21-1; j_call: TRBJ2-1; clone_size: few; cdr3_nt: TGTGCCAGCAGCAAAGCCCCAGGGACAGGGAGGAAAGTTGACAATGAGCAGTTCTTC; cdr3_aa: CASSKAPGTGRKVDNEQFF
d_call: TRBD2; v_call: TRBV4-3; j_call: TRBJ2-3; clone_size: many; cdr3_nt: TGCGCCAGCAGCCAAGATTACGACCGGGAGGGCCCAGATACGCAGTATTTT; cdr3_aa: CASSQDYDREGPDTQYF
d_call: TRBD2; v_call: TRBV2; j_call: TRBJ2-2; clone_size: many; cdr3_nt: TGTGCCAGCAGTGATAGACTAGCCCACACCGGGGAGCTGTTTTTT; cdr3_aa: CASSDRLAHTGELFF
d_call: .; v_call: TRBV20-1; j_call: TRBJ2-6; clone_size: .; cdr3_nt: TGCAGTGCTAGAGACCTCGATAAGGCCAACGTCCTGACTTTC; cdr3_aa: CSARDLDKANVLTF
d_call: .; v_call: TRBV30; j_call: TRBJ2-7; clone_size: many; cdr3_nt: TGTGCCTGGAGTGACTTCATGAGCTCCTACGAGCAGTACTTC; cdr3_aa: CAWSDFMSSYEQYF
d_call: .; v_call: TRBV29-1; j_call: TRBJ2-3; clone_size: many; cdr3_nt: TGCAGCGTTCGGGAGGGGGCTAGCACAGATACGCAGTATTTT; cdr3_aa: CSVREGASTDTQYF
d_call: .; v_call: TRBV14; j_call: TRBJ1-1; clone_size: many; cdr3_nt: TGTGCCAGCAGCCAAGCGATGGGAACTGAAGCTTTCTTT; cdr3_aa: CASSQAMGTEAFF
d_call: TRBD2; v_call: TRBV5-6; j_call: TRBJ2-3; clone_size: few; cdr3_nt: TGTGCCAGCAGACAAGCGGGAGGGCCCACAGATACGCAGTATTTT; cdr3_aa: CASRQAGGPTDTQYF
d_call: TRBD1; v_call: TRBV30; j_call: TRBJ2-1; clone_size: .; cdr3_nt: TGTGCCTGGGGGATGGGGACAGGGATATACAATGAGCAGTTCTTC; cdr3_aa: CAWGMGTGIYNEQFF
d_call: .; v_call: TRBV6-1; j_call: TRBJ2-7; clone_size: many; cdr3_nt: TGTGCCAGCAGTGAAGTCAGCGGGTCCTCCTACGAGCAGTACTTC; cdr3_aa: CASSEVSGSSYEQYF
d_call: TRBD2; v_call: TRBV19; j_call: TRBJ2-1; clone_size: many; cdr3_nt: TGTGCCAGTAGTATAGGGAGCGGGGCCTACAATGAGCAGTTCTTC; cdr3_aa: CASSIGSGAYNEQFF